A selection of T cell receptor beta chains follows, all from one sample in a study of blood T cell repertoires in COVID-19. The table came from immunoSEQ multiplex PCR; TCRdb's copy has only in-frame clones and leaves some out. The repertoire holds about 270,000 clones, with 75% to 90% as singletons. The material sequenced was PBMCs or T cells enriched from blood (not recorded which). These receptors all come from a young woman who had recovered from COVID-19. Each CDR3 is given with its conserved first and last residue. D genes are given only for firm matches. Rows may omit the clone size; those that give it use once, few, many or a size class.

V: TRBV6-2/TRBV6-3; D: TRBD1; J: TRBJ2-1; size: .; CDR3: CASNYRGLNEQFF; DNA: TGTGCCAGCAATTACAGGGGGCTTAATGAGCAGTTCTTC
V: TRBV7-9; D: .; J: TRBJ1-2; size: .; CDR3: CASIPLAGWGYGYTF; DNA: TGTGCCAGCATCCCCCTGGCGGGGTGGGGCTATGGCTACACCTTC
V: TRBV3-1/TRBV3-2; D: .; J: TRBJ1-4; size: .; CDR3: CASSPGFMGEKLFF; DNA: TGTGCCAGCAGCCCAGGGTTTATGGGTGAAAAACTGTTTTTT
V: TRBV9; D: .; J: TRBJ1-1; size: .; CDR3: CASSGHKTTKNTEAFF; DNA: TGTGCCAGCAGCGGTCACAAAACCACAAAGAACACTGAAGCTTTCTTT
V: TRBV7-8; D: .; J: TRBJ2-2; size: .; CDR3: CASSSLDRNTGELFF; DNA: TGTGCCAGCAGCTCCCTGGACAGGAACACCGGGGAGCTGTTTTTT
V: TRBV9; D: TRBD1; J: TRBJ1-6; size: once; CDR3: CASSTRDSLSYNSPLHF; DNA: TGTGCCAGCAGCACTCGGGACAGTCTCTCGTATAATTCACCCCTCCACTTT
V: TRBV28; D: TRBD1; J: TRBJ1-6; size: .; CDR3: CASRLGQGHSPLHF; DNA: TGTGCCAGCAGACTGGGACAGGGGCATTCACCCCTCCACTTT
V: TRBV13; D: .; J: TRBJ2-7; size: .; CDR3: CASSPEGGPEQYF; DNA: TGTGCCAGCAGCCCTGAAGGGGGACCCGAGCAGTACTTC
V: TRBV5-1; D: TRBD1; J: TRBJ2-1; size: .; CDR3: CASSRGDREVNEQFF; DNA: TGCGCCAGCAGCAGGGGGGACAGGGAGGTCAATGAGCAGTTCTTC
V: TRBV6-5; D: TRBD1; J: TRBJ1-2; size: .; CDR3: CASSTRGENGYTF; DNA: TGTGCCAGCAGTACCAGGGGGGAAAATGGCTACACCTTC
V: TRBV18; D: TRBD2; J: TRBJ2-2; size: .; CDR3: CASSPLLAGISGELFF; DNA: TGTGCCAGCTCACCCCTCCTAGCGGGGATATCCGGGGAGCTGTTTTTT
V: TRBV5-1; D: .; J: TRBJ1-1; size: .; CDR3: CASSPSNGAEAFF; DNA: TGCGCCAGCAGCCCATCAAACGGGGCTGAAGCTTTCTTT
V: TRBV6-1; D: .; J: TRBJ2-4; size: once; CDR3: CASSEDGGAADIQYF; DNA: TGTGCCAGCAGTGAAGATGGGGGGGCAGCGGACATTCAGTACTTC
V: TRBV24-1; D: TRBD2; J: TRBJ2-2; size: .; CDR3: CATSDFRSGGAPGELFF; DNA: TGTGCCACCAGTGATTTCCGGAGCGGGGGGGCCCCCGGGGAGCTGTTTTTT
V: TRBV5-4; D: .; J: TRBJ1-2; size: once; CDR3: CASSVAWGGYTF; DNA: TGTGCCAGCAGCGTGGCTTGGGGCGGCTACACCTTC
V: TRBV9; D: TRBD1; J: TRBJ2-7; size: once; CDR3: CASSVGTGVGYEQYF; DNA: TGTGCCAGCAGCGTAGGGACAGGAGTCGGTTACGAGCAGTACTTC
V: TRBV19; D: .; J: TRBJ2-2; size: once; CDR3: CASSIVGTTGELFF; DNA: TGTGCCAGTAGTATAGTAGGGACAACCGGGGAGCTGTTTTTT
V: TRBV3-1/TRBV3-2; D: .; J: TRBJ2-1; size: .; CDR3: CASSQGYSRGSHYNEQFF; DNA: TGTGCCAGCAGCCAAGGGTATAGTCGGGGGAGCCACTACAATGAGCAGTTCTTC
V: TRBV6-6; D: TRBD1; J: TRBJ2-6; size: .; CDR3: CASSPRDRGTGANVLTF; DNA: TGTGCCAGCAGTCCACGGGACAGGGGGACTGGGGCCAACGTCCTGACTTTC
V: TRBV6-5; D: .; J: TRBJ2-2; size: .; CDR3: CASSYSGTNTGELFF; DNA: TGTGCCAGCAGTTACTCAGGGACAAACACCGGGGAGCTGTTTTTT
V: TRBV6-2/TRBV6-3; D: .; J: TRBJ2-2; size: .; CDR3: CASSFSSPNTGELFF; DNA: TGTGCCAGCAGTTTCTCTAGCCCCAACACCGGGGAGCTGTTTTTT
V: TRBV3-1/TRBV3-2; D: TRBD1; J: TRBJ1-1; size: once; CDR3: CASSLRTGRGNTEAFF; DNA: TGTGCCAGCAGCCTCAGGACAGGGAGGGGGAACACTGAAGCTTTCTTT
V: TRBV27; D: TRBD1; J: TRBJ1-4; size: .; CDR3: CASSSGTDKLFF; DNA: TGTGCCAGCAGTTCCGGGACAGATAAACTGTTTTTT
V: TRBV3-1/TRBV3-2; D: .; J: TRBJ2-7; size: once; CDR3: CASSPTTGESYEQYF; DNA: TGTGCCAGCAGCCCAACAACAGGAGAGTCCTACGAGCAGTACTTC
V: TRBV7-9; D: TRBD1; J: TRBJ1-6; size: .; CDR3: CASSLQTGSKASPLHF; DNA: TGTGCCAGCAGCCTCCAGACAGGGTCAAAGGCTTCACCCCTCCACTTT
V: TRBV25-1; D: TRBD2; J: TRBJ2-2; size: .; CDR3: CASRTSGYTGELFF; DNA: TGTGCCAGCCGGACTAGCGGATACACCGGGGAGCTGTTTTTT
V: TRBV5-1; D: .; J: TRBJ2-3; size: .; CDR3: CASSATRVLADTQYF; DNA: TGCGCCAGCAGCGCGACGAGGGTGTTGGCAGATACGCAGTATTTT
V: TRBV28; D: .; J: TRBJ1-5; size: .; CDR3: CASSWQSHSNQPQHF; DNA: TGTGCCAGCAGTTGGCAGTCTCATAGCAATCAGCCCCAGCATTTT
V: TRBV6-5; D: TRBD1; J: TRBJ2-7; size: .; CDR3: CASSTTTGAYEQYF; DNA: TGTGCCAGCAGTACCACGACAGGGGCCTACGAGCAGTACTTC
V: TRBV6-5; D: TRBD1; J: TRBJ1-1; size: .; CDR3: CASSPREGGVTEAFF; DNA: TGTGCCAGCAGTCCCCGTGAAGGGGGCGTCACTGAAGCTTTCTTT
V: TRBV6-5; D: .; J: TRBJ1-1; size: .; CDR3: CASSLRQADTEAFF; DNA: TGTGCCAGCAGTTTAAGACAGGCCGACACTGAAGCTTTCTTT
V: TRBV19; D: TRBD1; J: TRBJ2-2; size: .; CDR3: CASNRDSNTGELFF; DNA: TGTGCCAGCAACCGGGACAGCAACACCGGGGAGCTGTTTTTT
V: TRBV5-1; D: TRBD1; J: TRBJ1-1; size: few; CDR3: CASNQQGTNTEAFF; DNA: TGCGCCAGCAACCAACAGGGGACGAACACTGAAGCTTTCTTT
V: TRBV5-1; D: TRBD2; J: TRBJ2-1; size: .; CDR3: CASSLAWAASGGNEQFF; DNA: TGCGCCAGCAGCTTGGCCTGGGCGGCTAGCGGGGGAAATGAGCAGTTCTTC
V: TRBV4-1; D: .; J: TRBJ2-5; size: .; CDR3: CASSLSGTPTPTETQYF; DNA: TGCGCCAGCAGTCTCAGCGGGACACCCACCCCCACGGAGACCCAGTACTTC
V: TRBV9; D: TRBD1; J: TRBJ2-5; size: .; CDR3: CASSVGQGAWGETQYF; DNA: TGTGCCAGCAGCGTAGGCCAGGGGGCTTGGGGCGAGACCCAGTACTTC
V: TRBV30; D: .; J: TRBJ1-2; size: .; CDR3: CAWSPDRDYGYTF; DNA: TGTGCCTGGAGTCCCGACAGAGACTATGGCTACACCTTC
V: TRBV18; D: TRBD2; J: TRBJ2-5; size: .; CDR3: CASSPPGGETQYF; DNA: TGTGCCAGCTCACCACCCGGGGGGGAGACCCAGTACTTC
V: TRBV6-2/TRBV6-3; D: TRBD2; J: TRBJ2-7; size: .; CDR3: CASSSLSGGLYEQYF; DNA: TGTGCCAGCAGTTCCCTTAGCGGGGGGCTCTACGAGCAGTACTTC
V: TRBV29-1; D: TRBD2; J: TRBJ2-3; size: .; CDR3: CSVAAGATDTQYF; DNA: TGCAGCGTGGCAGCGGGGGCCACAGATACGCAGTATTTT
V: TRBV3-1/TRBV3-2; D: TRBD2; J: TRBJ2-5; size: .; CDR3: CASSQGLAGSQETQYF; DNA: TGTGCCAGCAGCCAAGGACTAGCGGGGAGCCAAGAGACCCAGTACTTC
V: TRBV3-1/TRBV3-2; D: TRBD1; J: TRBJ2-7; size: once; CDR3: CASSQGYGTGLDEQYF; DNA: TGTGCCAGCAGCCAAGGATATGGGACAGGCCTCGACGAGCAGTACTTC
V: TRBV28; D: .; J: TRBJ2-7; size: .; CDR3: CASSLGPQGTSYEQYF; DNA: TGTGCCAGCAGTTTAGGTCCCCAGGGGACCTCCTACGAGCAGTACTTC
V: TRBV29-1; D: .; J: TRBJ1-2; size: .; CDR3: CSVYTDTPYGYTF; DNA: TGCAGCGTTTACACTGACACCCCCTATGGCTACACCTTC
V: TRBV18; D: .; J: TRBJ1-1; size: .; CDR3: CASSPKGGGGTEAFF; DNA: TGTGCCAGCTCACCAAAAGGGGGGGGCGGCACTGAAGCTTTCTTT
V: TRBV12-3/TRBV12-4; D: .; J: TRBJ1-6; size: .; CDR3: CASKVADSPLHF; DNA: TGTGCCAGCAAGGTAGCGGATTCACCCCTCCACTTT
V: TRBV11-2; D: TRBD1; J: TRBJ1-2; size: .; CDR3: CASSYGQGDYGYTF; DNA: TGTGCCAGCAGCTATGGACAGGGCGACTATGGCTACACCTTC
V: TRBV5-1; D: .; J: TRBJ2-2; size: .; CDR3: CASSLRGKDTGELFF; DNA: TGCGCCAGCAGCTTAAGGGGAAAGGACACCGGGGAGCTGTTTTTT
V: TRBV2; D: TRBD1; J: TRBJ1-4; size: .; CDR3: CASKGARDEKLFF; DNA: TGTGCCAGCAAGGGGGCACGGGATGAAAAACTGTTTTTT